This section outlines one T cell receptor (beta chain) sequence together with its context. This entry belongs to a study of blood T cell repertoires in COVID-19. Overall study: Sources were T cells, B-cell-depleted T cells, or PBMCs; the material itself was cDNA or gDNA.

The method was immunoSEQ multiplex PCR; TCRdb's version includes in-frame clones alone and lacks a portion of them. This table has approximately 360,000 clones, around 92% appearing once. The sequencing input was peripheral blood. The sequence was obtained from a middle-aged man with acute or convalescent COVID-19.

The CDR3 spells CASSLRRDSYEQYF. DNA of the CDR3: TGTGCCAGCAGTTTAAGGCGGGACTCCTACGAGCAGTACTTC. The chain recombines TRBV27 with TRBJ2-7; TRBD2 is a possible D gene (6 bases). The CDR3 extends over 14 amino acids. The germline gives CDR1 MNHEY, CDR2 SMNVEV (reference sequence). Trimming shortened V by 2 bases and J by 0 bases, and 8 bases separated the two germline ends.